This TCR beta chain comes out of a study of vaccination and CD4 T cells after COVID-19 (dated by TCRdb to the early 2020s). In the study overall: In the convalescent cohort there were six males and four females, among whom were two Hispanic individuals, seven Caucasians, two Asians and one multiracial person. Post-COVID blood samples were collected from convalescent patients a median of roughly 100 days after diagnosis, with a range of roughly 35 to 170 days. Post-vaccine blood samples were taken a median of about 70 days after the second vaccine dose, with a range of 14 to 241 days. Control cultures used a CEFX viral epitope pool as positive control, an HIV-1 Nef peptide pool as negative control, or no peptide. Two doses of either the Pfizer-BioNTech BNT162b2 vaccine (n=8) or the Moderna mRNA-1273 vaccine (n=2) were administered to participants. Culture stimuli were overlapping spike peptide pools from SARS-CoV-2 and from the common cold coronaviruses HCoV-NL63, HCoV-OC43 and HCoV-229E. In 10 COVID-19 convalescent patients and a few infection-naive healthy vaccine recipients, the spike-specific CD4+ TCR repertoire before mRNA vaccination was compared with the repertoire after mRNA vaccination. Memory CD4+ T cell crossreactivity between SARS-CoV-2 and common cold coronavirus spike proteins was assessed at the TCR clonotype level in an earlier paper using these donors. Beyond this particular receptor, the publication reports: The median count of SARS-CoV-2-reactive clonotypes went up from around 23 after infection to a few dozen after vaccination, although the change was not significant. Relatively few convalescent patients were included in the study, and early timepoints after natural infection were not analyzed. In convalescent patients, a median around 86% of post-vaccine SARS-CoV-2-reactive clones were detected only after vaccination, suggesting vaccine-specific priming. In convalescent patients, nearly all vaccine-specific clones (304 of 307) were found to be mono-reactive for SARS-CoV-2 spike rather than cross-reactive with common cold coronaviruses.

Reading from cysteine to phenylalanine, the CDR3 counts 20 amino acids. The sequence is cut down to CDR3 DNA, 60 bases in frame from base 1. The junction shows trimming of 0 bases on V and 0 bases on J, and the gene matches do not reach 14 bases of it. The germline V gene (reference sequence) supplies CDR1 SEHNR and CDR2 FQNEAQ. The treatment or condition tag for this specimen amounts to: approximately 10-day PBMC culture with coronavirus spike peptide pools or control peptides (ViraFEST assay). CD4+ T cells from unexposed donors were collected before the COVID-19 pandemic (2011-2018). To expand antigen-specific T cells with peptide pools and then pick out the expanded clonotypes through TCR sequencing, the study relied on the ViraFEST assay. Each well held approximately 2 million PBMCs cultured in IMDM containing roughly 5.4% human AB serum and around 9.2 IU/ml IL-2, with about 9.4 ug/ml peptide pools added. On days 3 and 7, half of the culture medium was replaced with fresh IL-2-containing medium. After 9 to 11 days of culture, CD4+ T cells were isolated by negative selection with the EasySep CD4+ T cell isolation kit. As far as cell numbers permitted, CD4+ T cells from unexposed donors were tested for reactivity against SARS-CoV-2 S and N as well as four spike pools from common cold coronaviruses. Ficoll-Paque Plus gradient centrifugation was used to isolate PBMCs from whole blood, and the isolated PBMCs were then either used fresh or cryopreserved at -140C. Culture conditions were generally each tested in triplicate wells. Leukapheresis product for the unexposed donors was purchased commercially.

Library creation used PCR. TCR sequencing of DNA from cultured CD4+ T cells used the Oncomine TCR Beta short-read assay at the Johns Hopkins FTIC core. The QIAamp micro DNA kit was used to extract genomic DNA from the cultured CD4+ T cells. Oncomine TCR Beta libraries from cultured CD4+ T cells were pooled using unique dual indexes and sequenced on an Illumina iSeq 100. Per the source publication's procedure: Non-productive sequences were filtered out, and CDR3s that did not start with C, did not end with F or W, or were shorter than 7 amino acids were discarded. The MANAFEST web application identified antigen-specific clonotypes by comparing peptide-stimulated wells against reference wells and other culture wells. To be called positive, a clone needed an FDR below 0.05, an odds ratio above 5, and a productive frequency above 0.1% in at least two of three replicate wells. Clonotypes that were significantly expanded in both SARS-CoV-2 spike wells and at least one common cold coronavirus spike condition were defined as cross-reactive. Levenshtein distances (stringdist) and unrooted phylogenetic trees (ape) in R version 3.6.1 were used to assess CDR3 homology. The raw public data were reprocessed by TCRdb itself: fastp quality trimming at Q25, MiXCR clonotype calling, in-frame beta chains only. For every CDR3 protein sequence, its rows merge into one entry that carries the most common genes and DNA. These V and J calls originate from TCRdb's pipeline instead of the authors' own analysis. For this sample the table gives several thousand distinct CDR3 sequences, of which 35% to 40% were detected only once. About an eighth of the sample lies in the top ten.

As concerns this clonotype: No antigen is known for it. One base away there is no much larger clone; base qualities are not given.

In this chain, TRBV7-9 is recombined with TRBJ2-4; TRBD1 aligns with 7 central bases. Sequenced: CD4+ T cells from blood, cultured in vitro. The TCR sequence derives from a human donor in good health. Here the CDR3 is given as CASSLAHTGAMWLAKNIQYF. At the DNA level, the sequence is TGTGCCAGCAGCTTAGCCCATACAGGGGCCATGTGGCTAGCCAAAAACATTCAGTACTTC.